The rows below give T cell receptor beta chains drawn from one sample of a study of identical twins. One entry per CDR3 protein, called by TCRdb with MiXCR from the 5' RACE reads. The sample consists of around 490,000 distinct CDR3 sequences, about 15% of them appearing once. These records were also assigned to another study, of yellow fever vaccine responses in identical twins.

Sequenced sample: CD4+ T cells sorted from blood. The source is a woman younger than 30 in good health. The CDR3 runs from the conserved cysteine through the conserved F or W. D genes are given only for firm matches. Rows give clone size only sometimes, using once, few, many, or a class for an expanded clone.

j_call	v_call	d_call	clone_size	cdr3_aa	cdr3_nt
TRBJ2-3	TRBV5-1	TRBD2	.	CASLAGTPSTDTQYF	TGCGCCAGCTTAGCGGGGACGCCTAGCACAGATACGCAGTATTTT
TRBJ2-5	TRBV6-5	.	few	CASSSPPGRHPYQETQYF	TGTGCCAGCAGTTCCCCTCCGGGGCGGCACCCCTACCAAGAGACCCAGTACTTC
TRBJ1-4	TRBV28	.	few	CASSFFEREKLFF	TGTGCCAGCAGTTTTTTTGAGAGGGAAAAACTGTTTTTT
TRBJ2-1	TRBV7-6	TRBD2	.	CASTQAGGPGNEQFF	TGTGCCAGCACCCAAGCGGGAGGGCCGGGTAATGAGCAGTTCTTC
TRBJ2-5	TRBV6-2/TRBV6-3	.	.	CASRLGVGTEETQYF	TGTGCCAGCAGACTGGGCGTTGGTACAGAAGAGACCCAGTACTTC
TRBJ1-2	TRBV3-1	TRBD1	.	CASSELDRAHGYTF	TGTGCCAGCAGCGAACTTGACAGGGCCCATGGCTACACCTTC
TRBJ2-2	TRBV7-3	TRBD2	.	CASSFGSRAGDTGELFF	TGTGCCAGCAGCTTCGGCTCTCGGGCGGGAGACACCGGGGAGCTGTTTTTT
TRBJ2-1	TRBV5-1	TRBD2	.	CASSPGVSGGPSSYNEQFF	TGCGCCAGCAGCCCTGGTGTTAGCGGGGGCCCAAGCTCCTACAATGAGCAGTTCTTC
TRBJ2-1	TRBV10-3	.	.	CAISVWGLGANEQFF	TGTGCCATCAGTGTTTGGGGTTTAGGAGCCAATGAGCAGTTCTTC
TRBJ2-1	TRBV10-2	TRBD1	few	CASSEVLRDRGNNEQFF	TGCGCCAGCAGTGAGGTCCTCCGGGACAGGGGAAACAATGAGCAGTTCTTC
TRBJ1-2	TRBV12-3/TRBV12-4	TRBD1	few	CASSFAQGGNYGYTF	TGTGCCAGCAGTTTCGCCCAGGGGGGTAACTATGGCTACACCTTC
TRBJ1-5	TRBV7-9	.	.	CASSQDQSGGNQPQHF	TGTGCCAGCAGCCAAGATCAATCGGGGGGCAATCAGCCCCAGCATTTT
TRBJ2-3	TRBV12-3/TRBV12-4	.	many	CASSLFQVPTDTQYF	TGTGCCAGCAGTTTGTTCCAGGTCCCCACAGATACGCAGTATTTT
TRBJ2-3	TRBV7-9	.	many	CASSARATTDTQYF	TGTGCCAGCAGCGCCCGAGCGACCACAGATACGCAGTATTTT
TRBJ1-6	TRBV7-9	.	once	CASSATGFTDSPLHF	TGTGCCAGCAGCGCGACCGGGTTCACGGATTCACCCCTCCACTTT
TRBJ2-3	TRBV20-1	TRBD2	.	CSANGGAGDTQYF	TGCAGTGCTAACGGGGGGGCAGGAGATACGCAGTATTTT
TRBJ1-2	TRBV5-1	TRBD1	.	CASSFDIASGTGDGYTF	TGCGCCAGCAGCTTCGACATCGCTTCCGGGACAGGGGATGGCTACACCTTC
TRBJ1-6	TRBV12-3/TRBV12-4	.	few	CASSTGRGVVSPLHF	TGTGCCAGCAGTACCGGAAGGGGAGTTGTATCACCCCTCCACTTT